These 31 T cell receptor beta chains share one sample of origin, sequenced in a study of shared clonotypes between healthy human individuals (dated by TCRdb to 2020 to 2021). CD8 naive samples consisted of CD45RO-negative cells that were positively selected for CCR7, yielding a CD45RA+CCR7+ population without TemRA cells. Library method: the immunoSEQ multiplex PCR assay. This immuneACCESS table, as held by TCRdb, lists in-frame sequences with V and J called but not all clones. Of the missing ones, under half trace to an unresolved V gene in checked studies; the others have no known cause. This sample lists around 580,000 clones; roughly 98% were detected once. The ten largest clones capture 0.3% of the sample. Source material: naive CD8+ T cells sorted from blood. The cell subset or site label here, explained by the study, means: CD45RA+CCR7+. Source of these receptors: a man aged 25-45 years in good health.

This chain connects TRBV25-1 to TRBJ2-1; the D is unclear. Germline CDR1 is MGHDK and CDR2 is SYGVNS. CDR3 length: 14 amino acids. Trimming removed 1 base from V and 4 bases from J, with 8 bases in between. The CDR3 DNA is TGTGCCAGCAGTGAATCAGGCCAGTACAATGAGCAGTTCTTC. Translating gives CASSESGQYNEQFF.

The V and J genes are TRBV7-6 and TRBJ2-1; TRBD2 matches 9 bases. CDR1 is SGHVS, CDR2 FNYEAQ, per germline. The ends lost 3 bases at V and 6 bases at J; junction bases unmatched: 12. The CDR3 covers 17 residues. CDR3 sequence (DNA): TGTGCCAGCAGCTTTCTTAGCGGGAGCAACCCGTCCAATGAGCAGTTCTTC. Translated: CASSFLSGSNPSNEQFF.

This chain uses TRBV7-2 with TRBJ2-1, with TRBD2 identical over 8 bases. V gave up 5 bases and J gave up 2 bases; unmatched junction bases: 11. The CDR3 covers 17 residues. Germline-derived CDR1 and CDR2 are SGHTA and FQGNSA. In DNA, the CDR3 is TGTGCCAGCAGCGCGGTCCCACTAGCGGATACCTACAATGAGCAGTTCTTC. This gives the protein CASSAVPLADTYNEQFF.

The chain joins TRBV9 to TRBJ1-1, with D unresolved. Per germline, CDR1 SGDLS and CDR2 YYNGEE. There are 13 residues in the CDR3. V was cut by 3 bases and J by 6 bases, with 12 bases left in between. CDR3 nucleotides: TGTGCCAGCAGCGCTCCCCCTCGGGCTGAAGCTTTCTTT. This gives the protein CASSAPPRAEAFF.

The chain links TRBV28 to TRBJ2-7; 7 nucleotides match TRBD1. The CDR3 consists of 14 residues. J lost 7 bases, V lost 4 bases, and 10 bases had no gene match. Germline loops: CDR1 MDHEN, CDR2 SYDVKM. The CDR3 spells CASSSPRTGEEQYF. The CDR3 DNA sequence: TGTGCCAGCAGTTCCCCTAGGACAGGCGAAGAGCAGTACTTC.

Only a few counts were recorded for this clone. This chain uses TRBV4-1 with TRBJ1-1, with D tentatively TRBD1 (6 bases). Germline CDR1 is MGHRA and CDR2 is YSYEKL. The CDR3 has 15 residues. Between the trimmed V and J ends, which lost 1 base and 3 bases, there was a span of 12 bases. CDR3 protein: CASSQGWGADTEAFF. CDR3 nucleotides: TGCGCCAGCAGCCAAGGTTGGGGGGCAGACACTGAAGCTTTCTTT.

The J gene is TRBJ1-5, the V gene TRBV6-1; the D gene is possibly TRBD1 (5 bases). This CDR3 is built from 15 residues. In germline, CDR1 is MNHNS, CDR2 SASEGT. Trimming left V 5 bases short and J 3 bases short, with 14 bases between. This CDR3 is CASSTYRGPNQPQHF. DNA of the CDR3: TGTGCCAGCAGTACTTACCGGGGCCCCAATCAGCCCCAGCATTTT.

The V call is TRBV2, the J call TRBJ1-2, with D possibly matching TRBD1 (5 bases). This CDR3 is 12 amino acids long. Germline assignment: CDR1 SNHLY and CDR2 FYNNEI. V was pared by 4 bases and J by 6 bases, with 9 bases between. Here the CDR3 DNA reads TGTGCCAGCAGTGGTCGGGGGGATGGCTACACCTTC. Its protein product is CASSGRGDGYTF.

The CDR3 DNA follows: TGTGCCAGCAGGCAGGGCTACATCCCCGGGGAGCTGTTTTTT. Protein product: CASRQGYIPGELFF. The chain is built from TRBV6-1 and TRBJ2-2; D possibly corresponds to TRBD1 (5 bases). V lost 6 bases to trimming and J lost 6 bases, with 14 bases between them. Germline CDR1 MNHNS, CDR2 SASEGT. CDR3 length: 14 residues.

The chain couples TRBV5-1 to TRBJ2-1; no definite D call. V was pared by 8 bases and J by 7 bases, with 28 bases between. CDR3 length equals 17 residues. Germline CDR1 SGHRS, CDR2 YFSETQ. The CDR3 here is CARTLLGFGGWVNEQFF. CDR3 bases: TGCGCCAGGACCCTCCTTGGTTTTGGTGGGTGGGTGAATGAGCAGTTCTTC.

The V gene is TRBV6-6, the J gene TRBJ2-7; tentative D call: TRBD2 (5 bases). Germline CDR1 and CDR2: MNHNY and SVGAGI (reference sequence). V was clipped by 2 bases and J by 3 bases, with 14 bases between them. CDR3 length equals 15 residues. The CDR3 reads CASSYGPSGRYEQYF. In DNA form, the CDR3 reads TGTGCCAGCAGTTACGGACCCAGCGGTCGCTACGAGCAGTACTTC.

This sequence joins TRBV15 and TRBJ1-5; D ambiguous. CDR1 is LNHNV, CDR2 YYDKDF, per germline (reference sequence). CDR3 length: 15 amino acids. V was cut by 6 bases and J by 1 base, with 13 bases left in between. The chain's CDR3 is CATSREGGSNQPQHF. CDR3 sequence (DNA): TGTGCCACCAGTAGGGAGGGAGGGAGCAATCAGCCCCAGCATTTT.

Turning to this clone: This CDR3 is also generated by other DNA sequences in the sample. The V call is TRBV9, the J call TRBJ2-7, with D hard to call. Trimming took off 0 bases at V and 3 bases at J, with 7 bases between the two ends. Germline V gene lookup returns CDR1 SGDLS and CDR2 YYNGEE. The CDR3 consists of 13 residues. CDR3 region: CASSVADRYEQYF. The CDR3 nucleotides read TGTGCCAGCAGCGTAGCGGATCGCTACGAGCAGTACTTC.

Worth noting for this clone: An end of the junction does not agree with germline; a read error may underlie this. The J gene is TRBJ2-7, the V gene TRBV7-9; D may match TRBD1 or TRBD2 (6 bases each). Germline V gene data show CDR1 as SEHNR and CDR2 as FQNEAQ (reference sequence). This CDR3 contains 15 residues. CDR3 bases: TGTGCCAGCAGTTTAGCGGCAGGGGTTACCTACGAGCAGTACTTC. It is translated as CASSLAAGVTYEQYF.

This chain links TRBV7-9 with TRBJ2-7, with 7 bases aligning to TRBD2. This CDR3 is built from 17 residues. V shed 1 base, J shed 2 bases, and the junction held 11 bases outside the gene matches. Looked up from germline, CDR1 is SEHNR and CDR2 is FQNEAQ (reference sequence). The CDR3, as DNA: TGTGCCAGCAGCTTAGTATCGACTAGCCGAACAACCTACGAGCAGTACTTC. Translation: CASSLVSTSRTTYEQYF.

This chain uses TRBV4-1 with TRBJ2-3, with TRBD2 matching 12 bases. V lost 6 bases and J lost 3; bases outside the gene matches: 4. Germline assignment: CDR1 MGHRA and CDR2 YSYEKL. This CDR3 comprises 15 residues. CDR3 nucleotide sequence: TGCGCCAGCAGTGCTCTAGCGGGAGGGACAGATACGCAGTATTTT. Its translation: CASSALAGGTDTQYF.

The chain is built from TRBV7-2 and TRBJ2-5; D gene ambiguous. The CDR3 runs to 14 residues. Between the trimmed V and J ends, which lost 3 bases and 1 base, there was a span of 9 bases. CDR1 SGHTA and CDR2 FQGNSA come from the germline V gene. The CDR3 DNA reads as TGTGCCAGCAGCTTGTCTGCACCCCAAGAGACCCAGTACTTC. This encodes CASSLSAPQETQYF.

The V call is TRBV29-1, the J call TRBJ2-7; the D is unclear. CDR3 length: 13 residues. Germline V CDR1 and CDR2: SQVTM, ANQGSEA. V lost 0 bases, J lost 0 bases, and 6 bases lay in between. Here the CDR3 reads CSVEDQASYEQYF. CDR3 sequence (DNA): TGCAGCGTTGAAGATCAGGCCTCCTACGAGCAGTACTTC.

V usage is TRBV9 and J usage is TRBJ1-4; no clear D gene. CDR1 is SGDLS and CDR2 is YYNGEE in the germline V gene. This CDR3 contains 16 residues. The germline V and J ends were trimmed by 3 bases and 7 bases, with 19 bases remaining between them. The CDR3 reads CASSGGIETDREKLFF. In DNA, the CDR3 is TGTGCCAGCAGCGGTGGAATCGAAACGGATCGTGAAAAACTGTTTTTT.

The chain recombines TRBV15 with TRBJ1-3, with TRBD1 identical over 8 bases. Trimming took 5 bases from V and 4 from J; bases not matched to a gene: 7. This CDR3 contains 15 residues. CDR1 and CDR2 from the germline V gene are LNHNV and YYDKDF (reference sequence). Here the CDR3 reads CATSSDRARGNTIYF. DNA of the CDR3: TGTGCCACCAGCTCGGACAGGGCCCGAGGAAACACCATATATTTT.

The chain couples TRBV10-1 to TRBJ2-3; 14 bases fit TRBD2. With V trimmed by 4 bases and J by 2 bases, 11 bases remained unmatched. The germline V gene has CDR1 WNHNN and CDR2 SYGVQD (reference sequence). The CDR3 contains 19 residues. The CDR3 region is CASSAGLAGEPKSTDTQYF. CDR3 in DNA: TGCGCCAGCAGTGCGGGACTAGCGGGAGAACCTAAGTCCACAGATACGCAGTATTTT.

The chain employs TRBV7-9 and TRBJ1-1; D gene ambiguous. The germline V gene encodes CDR1 SEHNR and CDR2 FQNEAQ (reference sequence). The CDR3 covers 13 residues. V lost 1 base to trimming and J lost 7 bases, with 10 bases between them. The CDR3 spells CASSLVSGSEAFF. CDR3 in DNA: TGTGCCAGCAGCTTAGTGTCAGGAAGTGAAGCTTTCTTT. Based on the CDR3 plus reference TRBV7-9 and TRBJ1-1, the full variable domain is DTGVSQNPRHKITKRGQNVTFRCDPISEHNRLYWYRQTLGQGPEFLTYFQNEAQLEKSRLLSDRFSAERPKGSFSTLEIQRTEQGDSAMYLCASSLVSGSEAFFGQGTRLTVV.

The chain joins TRBV19 to TRBJ2-1, with D hard to call. CDR1 is LNHDA and CDR2 is SQIVND in the germline V gene (reference sequence). There are 13 residues in the CDR3. V was trimmed by 2 bases and J by 9 bases, leaving 11 bases between them. This chain's CDR3 is CASSIWIEGEQFF. In nucleotides, the CDR3 is TGTGCCAGTAGTATATGGATAGAAGGTGAGCAGTTCTTC.

This sequence joins TRBV19 and TRBJ2-2; 10 nucleotides match TRBD2. The CDR3 runs 16 residues. The V and J ends lost 6 bases and 1 base, in that order; junction bases with no gene match: 5. Germline-derived CDR1 and CDR2 are LNHDA and SQIVND (reference sequence). CDR3 in amino acids: CASRTGLALNTGELFF. CDR3 nucleotides: TGTGCCAGTAGGACGGGACTAGCGCTGAACACCGGGGAGCTGTTTTTT. The full variable domain, rest sourced from reference TRBV19 and TRBJ2-2, is DGGITQSPKYLFRKEGQNVTLSCEQNLNHDAMYWYRQDPGQGLRLIYYSQIVNDFQKGDIAEGYSVSREKKESFPLTVTSAQKNPTAFYLCASRTGLALNTGELFFGEGSRLTVL.

The chain employs TRBV18 and TRBJ1-4; 9 nucleotides match TRBD1. The V gene end was trimmed by 4 bases and the J gene end by 0 bases; junction bases not matched to a gene: 6. This CDR3 spans 17 amino acids. CDR1 and CDR2 (germline): KGHSH, LQKENI. The CDR3 DNA sequence: TGTGCCAGCTCACTTCCGGGACAGGGTGCAACTAATGAAAAACTGTTTTTT. This gives the protein CASSLPGQGATNEKLFF.

J is TRBJ2-5 and V is TRBV9, with 8 bases identical to TRBD2. This CDR3 is built from 17 residues. V lost 2 bases and J lost 4; bases outside the gene matches: 13. Germline V CDR1 and CDR2: SGDLS, YYNGEE. DNA of the CDR3: TGTGCCAGCAGCGTGACCGGGACTAGATTCTCTGGAGAGACCCAGTACTTC. It codes for CASSVTGTRFSGETQYF.

The gene calls are TRBV7-9 and TRBJ2-7, with TRBD1 matching 7 bases. After removal of 1 base from V and 1 base from J, the junction contained 7 bases not matched to a gene. The CDR3 sequence is 16 residues long. Germline V gene data show CDR1 as SEHNR and CDR2 as FQNEAQ (reference sequence). The CDR3 loop reads CASSLEGQKTSYEQYF. DNA of the CDR3: TGTGCCAGCAGCTTAGAGGGACAGAAGACTTCCTACGAGCAGTACTTC.

As regards this clone: Other DNA sequences in this specimen translate into the identical CDR3. The rearrangement joins TRBV27 to TRBJ2-3, with D unclear. The V end lost 5 bases, the J end lost 1 base, and 4 bases lay between the germline ends. Germline CDR1 and CDR2: MNHEY and SMNVEV (reference sequence). This CDR3 is 12 amino acids long. CDR3 DNA sequence: TGTGCCAGCAGTCCGGGCACAGATACGCAGTATTTT. It translates to CASSPGTDTQYF.

The gene calls are TRBV4-1 and TRBJ2-7; D is ambiguous. The CDR3 is made up of 11 amino acids. Germline loops: CDR1 MGHRA, CDR2 YSYEKL. The germline V and J ends were trimmed by 4 bases and 2 bases, with 3 bases remaining between them. This CDR3 is CASSRTYEQYF. The CDR3 DNA sequence: TGCGCCAGCAGCCGGACCTACGAGCAGTACTTC.

DNA of the CDR3: TGTGCCAGCAGTTCCCTAGCGAACGAGCAGTACTTC. Residues: CASSSLANEQYF. The rearrangement uses TRBV6-5 and TRBJ2-7; D is perhaps TRBD2 (6 bases). The length of the CDR3 is 12 residues. CDR1 and CDR2 from the germline V gene are MNHEY and SVGAGI. V was shortened by 4 bases and J by 5 bases, with 9 bases between the two germline ends.

Concerning this clone itself: An end of the junction does not agree with germline; a read error may underlie this. This chain connects TRBV27 to TRBJ2-1; 9 nucleotides match TRBD1. Germline-derived CDR1 and CDR2 are MNHEY and SMNVEV (reference sequence). CDR3 length equals 14 residues. The CDR3 is CACSSDRGYNEQFF. The CDR3 bases are TGTGCCTGCAGTTCGGACAGGGGTTACAATGAGCAGTTCTTC.